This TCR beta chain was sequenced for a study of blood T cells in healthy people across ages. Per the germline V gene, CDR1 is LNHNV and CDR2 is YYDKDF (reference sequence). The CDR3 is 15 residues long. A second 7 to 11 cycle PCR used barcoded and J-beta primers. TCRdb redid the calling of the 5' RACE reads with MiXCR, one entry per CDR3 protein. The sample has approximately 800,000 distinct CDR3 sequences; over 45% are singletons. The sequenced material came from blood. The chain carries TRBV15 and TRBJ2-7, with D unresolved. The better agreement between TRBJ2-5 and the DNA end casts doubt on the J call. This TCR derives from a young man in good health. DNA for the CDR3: TGTGCCACCAGCAGAGATTTGGGTTATGTGGAGACCCAGTACTTC. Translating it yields CATSRDLGYVETQYF.